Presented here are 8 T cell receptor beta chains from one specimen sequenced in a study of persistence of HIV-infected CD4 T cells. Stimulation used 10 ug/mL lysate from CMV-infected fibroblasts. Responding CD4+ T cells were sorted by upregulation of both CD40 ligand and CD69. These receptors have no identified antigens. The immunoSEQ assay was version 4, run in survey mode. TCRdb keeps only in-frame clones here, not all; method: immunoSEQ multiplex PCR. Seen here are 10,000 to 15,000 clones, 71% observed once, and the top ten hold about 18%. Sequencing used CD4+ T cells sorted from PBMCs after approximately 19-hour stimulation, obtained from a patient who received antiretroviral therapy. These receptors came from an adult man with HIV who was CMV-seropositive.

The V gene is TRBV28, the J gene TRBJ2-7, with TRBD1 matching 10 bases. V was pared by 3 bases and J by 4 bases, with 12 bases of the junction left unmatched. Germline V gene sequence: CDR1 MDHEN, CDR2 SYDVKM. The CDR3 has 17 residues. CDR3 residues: CASSFSLTGGDSYEQYF. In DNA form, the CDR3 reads TGTGCCAGCAGTTTTAGCCTGACAGGGGGCGATTCTTACGAGCAGTACTTC. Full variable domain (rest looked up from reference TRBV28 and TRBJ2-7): DVKVTQSSRYLVKRTGEKVFLECVQDMDHENMFWYRQDPGLGLRLIYFSYDVKMKEKGDIPEGYSVSREKKERFSLILESASTNQTSMYLCASSFSLTGGDSYEQYFGPGTRLTVT.

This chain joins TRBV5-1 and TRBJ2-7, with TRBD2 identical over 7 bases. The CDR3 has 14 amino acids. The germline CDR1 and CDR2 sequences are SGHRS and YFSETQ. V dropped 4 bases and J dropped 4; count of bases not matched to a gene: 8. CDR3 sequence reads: CASSPTGTMYEQYF. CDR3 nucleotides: TGCGCCAGCAGCCCAACCGGGACTATGTACGAGCAGTACTTC.

The CDR3 spells CASSFRRGGEYEQYF. The CDR3, as DNA: TGTGCCAGCAGCTTTCGGCGGGGGGGCGAGTACGAGCAGTACTTC. The chain has TRBV7-2 and TRBJ2-7, with 9 bases aligning to TRBD2. The CDR3 extends over 15 amino acids. Germline V gene lookup returns CDR1 SGHTA and CDR2 FQGNSA. V lost 3 bases, J lost 4 bases, and 7 bases stayed unmatched.

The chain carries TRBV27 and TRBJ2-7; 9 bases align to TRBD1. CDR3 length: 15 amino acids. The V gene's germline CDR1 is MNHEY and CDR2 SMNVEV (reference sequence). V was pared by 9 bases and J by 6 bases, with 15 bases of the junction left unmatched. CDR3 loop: CASRPGTGYGGEQYF. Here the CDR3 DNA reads TGTGCCAGTCGTCCCGGGACAGGGTACGGGGGCGAGCAGTACTTC.

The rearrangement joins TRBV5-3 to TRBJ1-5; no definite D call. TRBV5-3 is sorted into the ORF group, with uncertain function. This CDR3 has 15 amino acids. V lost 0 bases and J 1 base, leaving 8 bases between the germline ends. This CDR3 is CARSLVAESNQPQHF. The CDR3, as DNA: TGTGCCAGAAGCTTGGTAGCGGAAAGCAATCAGCCCCAGCATTTT.

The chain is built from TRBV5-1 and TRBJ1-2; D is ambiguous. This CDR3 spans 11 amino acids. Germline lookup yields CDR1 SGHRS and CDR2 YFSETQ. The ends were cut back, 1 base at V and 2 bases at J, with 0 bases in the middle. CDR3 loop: CASSLNYGYTF. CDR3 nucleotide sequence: TGCGCCAGCAGCTTGAACTATGGCTACACCTTC.

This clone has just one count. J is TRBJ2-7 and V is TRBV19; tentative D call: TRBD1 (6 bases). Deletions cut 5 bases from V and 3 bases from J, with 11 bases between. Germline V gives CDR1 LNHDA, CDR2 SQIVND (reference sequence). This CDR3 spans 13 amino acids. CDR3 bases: TGTGCCAGTAGTGCAGGGGAACGCTACGAGCAGTACTTC. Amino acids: CASSAGERYEQYF.

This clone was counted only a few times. The CDR3 nucleotides read TGCGCCAGCAGCCCGGTTCGCGGGGGAGCCTACAATGAGCAGTTCTTC. Residues: CASSPVRGGAYNEQFF. The chain joins TRBV5-1 to TRBJ2-1; TRBD2 aligns across 7 bases. CDR3 length: 16 amino acids. CDR1 and CDR2 (germline): SGHRS, YFSETQ. With V trimmed by 4 bases and J by 2 bases, 9 bases remained unmatched. The variable domain in full, completed from reference TRBV5-1 and TRBJ2-1, reads KAGVTQTPRYLIKTRGQQVTLSCSPISGHRSVSWYQQTPGQGLQFLFEYFSETQRNKGNFPGRFSGRQFSNSRSEMNVSTLELGDSALYLCASSPVRGGAYNEQFFGPGTRLTVL.